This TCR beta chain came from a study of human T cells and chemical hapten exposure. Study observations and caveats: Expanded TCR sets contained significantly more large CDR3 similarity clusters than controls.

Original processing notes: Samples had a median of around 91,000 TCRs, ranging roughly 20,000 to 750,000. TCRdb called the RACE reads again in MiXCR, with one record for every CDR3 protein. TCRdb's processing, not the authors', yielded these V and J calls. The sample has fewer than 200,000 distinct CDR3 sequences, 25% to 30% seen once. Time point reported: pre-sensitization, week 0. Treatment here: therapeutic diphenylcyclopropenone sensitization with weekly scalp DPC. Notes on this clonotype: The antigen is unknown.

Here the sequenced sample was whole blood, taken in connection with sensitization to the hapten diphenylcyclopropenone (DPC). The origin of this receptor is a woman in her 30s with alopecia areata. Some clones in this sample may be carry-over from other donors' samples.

CDR3 DNA: TGCAGTGCTAGCAGGGGCGGCTCTGGCTACACCTTC. Translation: CSASRGGSGYTF. The rearrangement uses TRBV20-1 and TRBJ1-2; weak D call: TRBD1 (6 bases). V shed 3 bases and J shed 7 bases, with 12 bases lying between them. The CDR3 is made up of 12 amino acids. Germline V gives CDR1 DFQATT, CDR2 SNEGSKA (reference sequence).